This paragraph reports one T cell receptor beta chain. The antigen remains unidentified. This entry comes from a study of T and B cells in COVID-19 patients. Points from the study as a whole: At recovery TRB diversity and richness exceeded healthy donors, after highly clonal active COVID-19 repertoires.

From blood, roughly 250-500 ng of genomic DNA served as TRB template. TRB rearrangements were amplified by multiplex PCR with BIOMED2 TRB-A/B primers. TCRdb re-called the multiplex PCR reads through MiXCR, storing one row per CDR3 protein. The sample includes 4,500 to 6,500 distinct CDR3 sequences, 25% to 30% of them seen just once. Germline V gene data show CDR1 as DFQATT and CDR2 as SNEGSKA (reference sequence). CDR3 length: 14 residues. V was clipped by 1 base and J by 8 bases, with 14 bases between them. This receptor was identified in a human donor with active COVID-19. The sequenced sample was blood. The genes are TRBV20-1 and TRBJ1-4, with a possible D match to TRBD1 (6 bases). The CDR3 loop reads CSARVGGRGEKLFF. DNA for the CDR3: TGCAGTGCTAGAGTGGGGGGGAGGGGGGAAAAACTGTTTTTT.